This entry is about one T cell receptor beta chain. Its antigen is unidentified. This sample was taken from a study of T cell responses to AZD1222 COVID-19 vaccine. Study-wide results and caveats: Dominant at 160-218 and 743-854, vaccine-associated CD4 TCRs also spanned spike.

V lost 2 bases and J lost 11, with 11 bases in between. The germline gives CDR1 MNHEY, CDR2 SVGEGT. The CDR3 length is 12 residues. Using immunoSEQ multiplex PCR, the repertoire was profiled, and TCRdb retains in-frame clones only, with some absent. The data contain approximately 150,000 clones, more than 85% of them singletons. The chain couples TRBV6-2 or TRBV6-3 to TRBJ2-3; D may be TRBD2 (6 bases). Sequences were derived from peripheral blood, sampled on day 0 of AZD1222 vaccination. The origin of this receptor is an adult in good health. The CDR3 bases are TGTGCCAGCAGTTACGTAGCGGCCCGGCAGTATTTT. Its translation: CASSYVAARQYF.